This TCR beta chain was obtained from a study of human T cells and chemical hapten exposure. Study-level information: Donors were sensitized with 2% DPC on the upper inner arm. Notes on the study in general: High-frequency TCRs, those above 1 in 1000, stayed the same after DPC sensitization.

Described time point: pre-sensitization, week 0. Specified treatment: therapeutic diphenylcyclopropenone sensitization with weekly scalp DPC. Alopecia patients, 18 to 70 years old and DPC-suitable, served as donors. Looked up from germline, CDR1 is DFQATT and CDR2 is SNEGSKA (reference sequence). The junction had 3 bases not matched to a gene; V was cut back by 5 bases and J by 2 bases. The CDR3 contains 13 residues. Comment on this clonotype: Its matching antigen is unknown.

TCRdb processed the RACE reads anew with MiXCR; each CDR3 protein has one entry. This sample has roughly 81,000 distinct CDR3 sequences, with 8.5% found just once. This receptor was identified in a man aged 40-49 years with alopecia areata. Some clones in this sample may be carry-over from other donors' samples. The material was whole blood, obtained in connection with sensitization to the hapten diphenylcyclopropenone (DPC). The chain links TRBV20-1 to TRBJ1-5, with 7 bases identical to TRBD1. DNA of the CDR3: TGCAGTGCTCCCGGACAGGGCAATCAGCCCCAGCATTTT. Translation gives CSAPGQGNQPQHF.